This TCR beta chain was sequenced for a study of CD8+CD57+ T cells in acquired aplastic anemia. The template for TCR beta VDJ and CDR3 sequence profiling was genomic DNA. TCRdb used MiXCR to reprocess the reads, holding one entry per CDR3 protein. The table has approximately 260,000 distinct CDR3 sequences, 82% seen once; the top ten hold about 41%. V lost 4 bases to trimming and J lost 5 bases, with 15 bases between them. Germline CDR1 is SGHNT and CDR2 is YENEEA. The CDR3 spans 14 residues. Patients included in sequencing had previously demonstrated CD8+CD57+ cell expansion by flow cytometry. The chain joins TRBV11-3 to TRBJ2-7, with D perhaps TRBD1 (6 bases). This TCR came from a human donor with aplastic anemia. Sequencing input: sorted CD4+, CD8+, or CD8+CD57+ T cells (not recorded which) from PBMCs. In nucleotides, the CDR3 is TGTGCCAGCAGCTCCGATCAGACAGGTCACGAGCAGTACTTC. It specifies CASSSDQTGHEQYF. Supplemented by reference TRBV11-3 and TRBJ2-7, the full variable domain reads EAGVVQSPRYKIIEKKQPVAFWCNPISGHNTLYWYLQNLGQGPELLIRYENEEAVDDSQLPKDRFSAERLKGVDSTLKIQPAELGDSAVYLCASSSDQTGHEQYFGPGTRLTVT.